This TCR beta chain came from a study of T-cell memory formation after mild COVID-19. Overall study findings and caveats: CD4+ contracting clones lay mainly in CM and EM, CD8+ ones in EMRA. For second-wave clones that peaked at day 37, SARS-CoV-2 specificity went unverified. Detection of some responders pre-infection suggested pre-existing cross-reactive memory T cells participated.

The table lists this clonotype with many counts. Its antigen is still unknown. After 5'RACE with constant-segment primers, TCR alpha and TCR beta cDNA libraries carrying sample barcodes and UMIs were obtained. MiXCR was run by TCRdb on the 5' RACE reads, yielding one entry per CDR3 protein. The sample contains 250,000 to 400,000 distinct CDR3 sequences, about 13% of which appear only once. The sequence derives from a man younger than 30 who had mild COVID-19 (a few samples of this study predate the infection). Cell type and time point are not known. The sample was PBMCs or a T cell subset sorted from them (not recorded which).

The CDR3 is CASSLYPGSDTQYF. The CDR3 DNA reads TGTGCCAGCAGCTTGTATCCGGGATCAGATACGCAGTATTTT. The rearrangement joins TRBV5-5 to TRBJ2-3; D possibly corresponds to TRBD2 (5 bases). Trimming removed 1 base at V and 4 bases at J, with 10 bases between. This CDR3 has 14 residues. Per germline, CDR1 SGHKS and CDR2 YYEKEE (reference sequence).